Shown below are 18 T cell receptor beta chains from a single sample sequenced in a study of OX40 agonist ivuxolimab in advanced cancers. The table came from immunoSEQ multiplex PCR; TCRdb's copy has only in-frame clones and leaves some out. Of about 85,000 clones in the sample, approximately 86% were seen once. The material sequenced was CD4+ or CD8+ T cells sorted from blood, taken in a trial of the OX40 agonist ivuxolimab. The receptor source for this set is an adult with an advanced solid tumor such as melanoma, head and neck, liver or kidney cancer.

The chain recombines TRBV6-1 with TRBJ1-4; possibly TRBD1 for D (6 bases). Per the germline V gene, CDR1 is MNHNS and CDR2 is SASEGT. There are 17 residues in the CDR3. V lost 0 bases, J lost 7 bases, and 18 bases lay in between. CDR3 amino acids: CASSEALFVGGGEKLFF. The DNA of the CDR3 is TGTGCCAGCAGTGAAGCGCTGTTTGTTGGGGGCGGTGAAAAACTGTTTTTT.

The V call is TRBV29-1, the J call TRBJ1-6; no definite D call. This CDR3 spans 12 amino acids. Germline V lookup: CDR1 SQVTM, CDR2 ANQGSEA. The V and J ends lost 7 bases and 5 bases respectively, with 9 bases between them. CDR3 residues: CSAATNNSPLHF. DNA of the CDR3: TGCAGCGCTGCGACAAATAATTCACCCCTCCACTTT.

The chain couples TRBV18 to TRBJ2-3, with 9 nucleotides matching TRBD2. The trim removed 4 bases at V and 4 bases at J, leaving 12 bases unmatched. The CDR3 contains 17 residues. Germline loops: CDR1 KGHSH, CDR2 LQKENI. This chain's CDR3 is CASSREAARGGSDTQYF. The CDR3 DNA follows: TGTGCCAGCTCACGGGAAGCCGCGCGGGGGGGTTCAGATACGCAGTATTTT. The full variable domain, in which reference TRBV18 and TRBJ2-3 provide the parts outside the CDR3, is NAGVMQNPRHLVRRRGQEARLRCSPMKGHSHVYWYRQLPEEGLKFMVYLQKENIIDESGMPKERFSAEFPKEGPSILRIQQVVRGDSAAYFCASSREAARGGSDTQYFGPGTRLTVL.

This chain uses TRBV5-5 with TRBJ1-1, with TRBD1 as a possible D gene (5 bases). Trimming cost V 4 bases and J 1 base, with 8 bases left between them. The germline gives CDR1 SGHKS, CDR2 YYEKEE (reference sequence). This CDR3 is built from 13 residues. This CDR3 is CASSQGPNTEAFF. DNA for the CDR3: TGTGCCAGCAGCCAGGGTCCGAACACTGAAGCTTTCTTT.

The chain uses TRBV5-5 and TRBJ2-5, with 11 bases lining up with TRBD2. Germline V gives CDR1 SGHKS, CDR2 YYEKEE (reference sequence). The CDR3 contains 18 residues. V lost 0 bases and J lost 3; bases outside the gene matches: 10. The CDR3 nucleotides read TGTGCCAGCAGCTTGGCCGTCCCGGGACTAGCGGTAAAAGAGACCCAGTACTTC. It is translated as CASSLAVPGLAVKETQYF.

The chain uses TRBV28 and TRBJ1-2; D uncertain. This CDR3 is 16 amino acids long. V gave up 3 bases and J gave up 6 bases, with 20 bases separating them. In germline, CDR1 is MDHEN, CDR2 SYDVKM. The CDR3 sequence is CASSFGGGVKLNGYTF. The CDR3 DNA sequence: TGTGCCAGCAGTTTCGGCGGAGGAGTTAAACTTAATGGCTACACCTTC.

The chain links TRBV5-1 to TRBJ2-5; D gene ambiguous. Germline assignment: CDR1 SGHRS and CDR2 YFSETQ. Trimming cost V 2 bases and J 1 base, with 9 bases left between them. The CDR3 extends over 14 amino acids. CDR3 nucleotide sequence: TGCGCCAGCAGCTTATTGTCCGCCCAAGAGACCCAGTACTTC. Its protein product is CASSLLSAQETQYF.

The rearrangement links TRBV7-9 to TRBJ1-1; D not certain. The V end lost 5 bases, the J end lost 6 bases, and 7 bases lay between the germline ends. The germline V gene has CDR1 SEHNR and CDR2 FQNEAQ (reference sequence). The CDR3 has 11 amino acids. The CDR3 DNA reads TGTGCCAGCAGCCGGAGCGCTGAAGCTTTCTTT. As protein: CASSRSAEAFF.

The gene calls are TRBV27 and TRBJ2-5, with D tentatively TRBD1 or TRBD2 (6 bases each). Between the trimmed V and J ends, which lost 6 bases and 4 bases, there was a span of 15 bases. The CDR3 totals 14 residues. In germline, CDR1 is MNHEY, CDR2 SMNVEV (reference sequence). DNA of the CDR3: TGTGCCAGCAGGCGGGACACCCTGGCAGAGACCCAGTACTTC. Protein: CASRRDTLAETQYF.

This chain links TRBV11-2 with TRBJ2-2; maybe TRBD2 (6 bases). Germline CDR1 reads SGHAT; CDR2 reads FQNNGV. Trimming removed 4 bases from V and 4 bases from J, with 19 bases in between. This CDR3 comprises 17 residues. CDR3 nucleotides: TGTGCCAGCAGCTCGACCCTCCGGGACTCGGGCACCGGGGAGCTGTTTTTT. This translates into CASSSTLRDSGTGELFF.

The chain employs TRBV5-4 and TRBJ1-1; weak D call: TRBD1 (6 bases). Germline CDR1 SGHNT, CDR2 YYREEE (reference sequence). This CDR3 is built from 14 residues. Trimming shortened V by 5 bases and J by 5 bases, and 16 bases separated the two germline ends. The CDR3 nucleotides are TGTGCCAGCAGGGTACAGGGAGTGAGAACTGAAGCTTTCTTT. It translates to CASRVQGVRTEAFF. Full variable domain (remainder filled in from reference TRBV5-4 and TRBJ1-1): ETGVTQSPTHLIKTRGQQVTLRCSSQSGHNTVSWYQQALGQGPQFIFQYYREEENGRGNFPPRFSGLQFPNYSSELNVNALELDDSALYLCASRVQGVRTEAFFGQGTRLTVV.

This clone was recorded a few times. The genes are TRBV5-4 and TRBJ2-7; TRBD2 aligns across 15 bases. The length of the CDR3 is 17 residues. J was trimmed by 0 bases and V by 5 bases; bases with no gene match: 6. Per the germline V gene, CDR1 is SGHNT and CDR2 is YYREEE (reference sequence). The CDR3 coding sequence is TGTGCCAGCAGGCCCGGGACTAGCGGGGGGATCTCCTACGAGCAGTACTTC. Amino acids: CASRPGTSGGISYEQYF.

This clone was observed once. The V gene is TRBV7-9, the J gene TRBJ2-1; 9 nucleotides line up with TRBD2. The germline V gene has CDR1 SEHNR and CDR2 FQNEAQ (reference sequence). CDR3 length: 18 residues. V shed 4 bases, J shed 3 bases, and the junction held 13 bases outside the gene matches. CDR3 protein: CASSYQRSGGPGYNEQFF. The CDR3 DNA follows: TGTGCCAGCAGCTACCAGAGGAGCGGGGGGCCGGGCTACAATGAGCAGTTCTTC. Together with reference TRBV7-9 and TRBJ2-1, the CDR3 gives the full variable domain: DTGVSQNPRHKITKRGQNVTFRCDPISEHNRLYWYRQTLGQGPEFLTYFQNEAQLEKSRLLSDRFSAERPKGSFSTLEIQRTEQGDSAMYLCASSYQRSGGPGYNEQFFGPGTRLTVL.

This chain joins TRBV7-6 and TRBJ1-1; D remains unclear. V lost 3 bases to trimming and J lost 8 bases, with 13 bases between them. This CDR3 has 13 residues. Germline V lookup: CDR1 SGHVS, CDR2 FNYEAQ. CDR3 sequence: CASSFTQSTEAFF. DNA for the CDR3: TGTGCCAGCAGCTTTACTCAGTCGACAGAAGCTTTCTTT. Full variable domain (missing parts from reference TRBV7-6 and TRBJ1-1): GAGVSQSPRYKVTKRGQDVALRCDPISGHVSLYWYRQALGQGPEFLTYFNYEAQQDKSGLPNDRFSAERPEGSISTLTIQRTEQRDSAMYRCASSFTQSTEAFFGQGTRLTVV.

The chain recombines TRBV13 with TRBJ2-3, with 7 bases aligning to TRBD1. Germline assignment: CDR1 PRHDT and CDR2 FYEKMQ (reference sequence). The CDR3 contains 15 residues. The V and J ends lost 1 base and 4 bases, in that order; junction bases with no gene match: 5. The chain's CDR3 is CASSLAFDRADTQYF. DNA of the CDR3: TGTGCCAGCAGCTTAGCCTTCGACAGGGCAGATACGCAGTATTTT.

This chain connects TRBV9 to TRBJ2-2; D not certain. Germline CDR1 SGDLS, CDR2 YYNGEE. There are 13 residues in the CDR3. Trimming removed 0 bases from V and 4 bases from J, with 4 bases in between. As DNA, the CDR3 is TGTGCCAGCAGCGTAGGCAGCACCGGGGAGCTGTTTTTT. It yields the protein CASSVGSTGELFF.

The chain couples TRBV7-2 to TRBJ2-2; the match to TRBD1 covers 7 bases. The germline V gene has CDR1 SGHTA and CDR2 FQGNSA. V lost 3 bases to trimming and J lost 6 bases; unmatched junction nucleotides: 4. The CDR3 spans 14 residues. CDR3 protein: CASSFTGAAGELFF. CDR3 DNA sequence: TGTGCCAGCAGCTTTACAGGGGCGGCCGGGGAGCTGTTTTTT.

This clone has a handful of counts. The J gene is TRBJ1-2, the V gene TRBV15; no definite D call. CDR3 length equals 14 residues. V was pared by 0 bases and J by 4 bases, with 9 bases between. Per the germline V gene, CDR1 is LNHNV and CDR2 is YYDKDF (reference sequence). The CDR3 here is CATSRDRVSYGYTF. Written as DNA, the CDR3 is TGTGCCACCAGCAGAGACCGGGTTTCCTATGGCTACACCTTC.